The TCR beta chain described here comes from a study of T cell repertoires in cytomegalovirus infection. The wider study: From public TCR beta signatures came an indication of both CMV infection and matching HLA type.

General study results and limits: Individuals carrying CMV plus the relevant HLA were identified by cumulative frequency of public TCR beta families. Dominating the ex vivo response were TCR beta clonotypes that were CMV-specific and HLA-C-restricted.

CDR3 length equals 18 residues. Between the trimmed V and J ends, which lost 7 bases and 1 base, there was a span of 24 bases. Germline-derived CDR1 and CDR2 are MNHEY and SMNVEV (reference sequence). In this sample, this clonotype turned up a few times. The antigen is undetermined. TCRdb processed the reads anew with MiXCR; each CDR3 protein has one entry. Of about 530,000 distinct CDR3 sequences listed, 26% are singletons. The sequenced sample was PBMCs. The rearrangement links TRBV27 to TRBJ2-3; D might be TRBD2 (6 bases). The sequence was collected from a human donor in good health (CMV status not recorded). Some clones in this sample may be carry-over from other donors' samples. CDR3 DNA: TGTGCCAGCACCTTGAGGGCGGGATCGGCCCCAGGCACAGATACGCAGTATTTT. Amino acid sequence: CASTLRAGSAPGTDTQYF.